The entry that follows covers one T cell receptor beta chain sequence. Its antigen remains undetermined. No much larger clone exists at a distance of one base, and base qualities are not known. Participants in the prospective study were enrolled through a virtual design, were aged about 18 to 100 years, and lived in roughly 24 United States geographic areas. In the prospective study, cohorts were assigned on the basis of participant-reported clinical history obtained from a screening survey and a study questionnaire. Recovered participants in ImmuneRACE Cohort 3 were defined as having two consecutive negative NP/OP PCR tests, clearance from a healthcare professional, or resolution of symptoms. In the prospective study, mobile phlebotomists collected whole blood, serum and a nasopharyngeal or oropharyngeal swab from each participant. Over a roughly 2-month period, participants in the prospective study had the option of providing additional blood draws and questionnaires. Prospective study blood samples were shipped either frozen or at room temperature before DNA extraction.

The source of the sample is a study of blood T cell repertoires in COVID-19 (dated by TCRdb to the early 2020s). About the study as a whole: Collaborator samples came from the United States, Italy and Spain and covered acute and convalescent phases of COVID-19. The sample metadata nearly always contained a de-identified subject ID, COVID-19 status, age in years and sex. The repertoires were made available in a free public database intended to serve as a resource for research on the immune response to SARS-CoV-2. Subjects who had been exposed to COVID-19, were actively infected with it, or had recovered from it provided the deeply sampled blood TCRbeta repertoires that made up the dataset. Where available, HLA class I and class II types were obtained from metadata supplied by the sample provider rather than from assay-based typing. The prospective study material was composed of cDNA or gDNA derived from T cells, B-cell-depleted T cells, or PBMCs. The samples were drawn from the first 160 participants of the ongoing ImmuneRACE study and from under 1,500 subjects provided by 6 global collaborators.

As encoded in the germline V gene, CDR1 is SGHTA while CDR2 is FQGNSA. For this chain, trimming is 5 bases at the V end and 4 bases at the J end, and the number of junction bases without a gene match is 9. From cysteine to phenylalanine, the CDR3 is 15 amino acids long. Only CDR3 DNA is held: 45 bases, read in frame from base 1. TCRbeta CDR3 regions were amplified from genomic DNA by means of the immunoSEQ Assay, a bias-controlled multiplex PCR. Turning to the authors' computational methods: Within the assay, amplification of reference gene primers was used to estimate how many nucleated cells each sample contained. To quantify the absolute abundance of each unique TCRbeta CDR3 rearrangement, sequence reads were collapsed and filtered. For each sample, productive Simpson clonality was calculated as the square root of Simpson's diversity index over productive rearrangements. The table comes from immuneACCESS by way of TCRdb, which keeps in-frame sequences with V and J called. Part of the clones is missing from these tables; in studies checked, under half for an unresolved V gene and the rest for unknown reasons. V and J calls and clone size are copied from that table; D and trimming were computed from the DNA. In all, the sample holds hundreds of thousands of clones, and about 88% of those were seen once. The ten largest clones add up to over 9% of the sample.

General study outcomes and caveats: How much clinical and demographic metadata was included differed by source and by participant, and the metadata was provided uncurated.

The receptor comes from a woman aged 40 to 55 who had recovered from COVID-19. Sequenced sample: PBMCs or T cells enriched from blood (not recorded which). The sequence links TRBV7-2 to TRBJ1-2; 8 bases in the middle match TRBD1. The nucleotides read TGTGCCAGCAGCCTCAACAGGGGGGAAGGCTATGGCTACACCTTC. Its translation reads: CASSLNRGEGYGYTF. Full variable domain (CDR3 extended with the reference TRBV7-2 and TRBJ1-2 proteins): GAGVSQSPSNKVTEKGKDVELRCDPISGHTALYWYRQSLGQGLEFLIYFQGNSAPDKSGLPSDRFSAERTGGSVSTLTIQRTQQEDSAVYLCASSLNRGEGYGYTFGSGTRLTVV.